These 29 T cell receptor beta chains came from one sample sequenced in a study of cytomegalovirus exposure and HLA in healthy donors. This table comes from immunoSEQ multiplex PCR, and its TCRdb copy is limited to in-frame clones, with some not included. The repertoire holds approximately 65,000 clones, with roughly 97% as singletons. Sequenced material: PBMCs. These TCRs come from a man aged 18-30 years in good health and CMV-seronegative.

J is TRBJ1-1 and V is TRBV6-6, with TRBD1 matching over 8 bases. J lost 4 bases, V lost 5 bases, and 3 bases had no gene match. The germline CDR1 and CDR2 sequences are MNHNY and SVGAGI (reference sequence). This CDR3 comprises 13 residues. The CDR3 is CASSPQGATEAFF. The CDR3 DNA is TGTGCCAGCAGTCCTCAGGGGGCCACTGAAGCTTTCTTT.

CDR3 DNA: TGTGCCAGCTCACCATCAGGACTAGTCGTCGGGGAGCTGTTTTTT. Translating it yields CASSPSGLVVGELFF. The chain has TRBV18 and TRBJ2-2; the match to TRBD2 covers 7 bases. CDR1 KGHSH and CDR2 LQKENI come from the germline V gene. J gave up 7 bases and V 2 bases, and 7 bases lay outside the gene matches. The CDR3 runs 15 residues.

As DNA, the CDR3 is TGTGCCAGCAGTGAAAGGGGACAGAACACTGAAGCTTTCTTT. Translated, it gives CASSERGQNTEAFF. The gene calls are TRBV6-1 and TRBJ1-1; possibly TRBD1 for D (6 bases). The germline V gene encodes CDR1 MNHNS and CDR2 SASEGT. CDR3 length: 14 amino acids. With 2 bases removed from V and 1 base from J, the gap between germline ends came to 8 bases.

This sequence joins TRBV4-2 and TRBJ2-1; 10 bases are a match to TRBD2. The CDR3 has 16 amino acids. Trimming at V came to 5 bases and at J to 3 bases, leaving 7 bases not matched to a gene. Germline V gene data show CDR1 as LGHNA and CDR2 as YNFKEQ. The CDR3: CASSSRLAGIYNEQFF. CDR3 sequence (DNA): TGTGCCAGCAGCTCGCGACTAGCGGGTATCTACAATGAGCAGTTCTTC.

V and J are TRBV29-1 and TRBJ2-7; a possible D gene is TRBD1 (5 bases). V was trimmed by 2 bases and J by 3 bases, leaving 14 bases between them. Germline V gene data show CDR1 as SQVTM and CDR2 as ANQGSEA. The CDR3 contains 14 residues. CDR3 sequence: CSVEFQGLNYEQYF. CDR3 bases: TGCAGCGTTGAATTTCAGGGTTTGAACTACGAGCAGTACTTC.

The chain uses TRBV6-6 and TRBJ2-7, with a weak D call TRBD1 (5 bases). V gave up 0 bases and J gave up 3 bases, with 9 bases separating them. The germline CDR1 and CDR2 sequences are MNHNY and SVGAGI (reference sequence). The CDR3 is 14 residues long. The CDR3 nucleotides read TGTGCCAGCAGTTACTCTCGACAGCGCTACGAGCAGTACTTC. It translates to CASSYSRQRYEQYF.

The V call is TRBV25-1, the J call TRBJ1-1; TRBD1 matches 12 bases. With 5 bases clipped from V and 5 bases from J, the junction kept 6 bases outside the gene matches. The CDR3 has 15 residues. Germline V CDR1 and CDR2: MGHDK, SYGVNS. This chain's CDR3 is CASSRDRGRRTEAFF. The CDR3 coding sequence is TGTGCCAGCAGTAGGGACAGGGGGCGCCGGACTGAAGCTTTCTTT.

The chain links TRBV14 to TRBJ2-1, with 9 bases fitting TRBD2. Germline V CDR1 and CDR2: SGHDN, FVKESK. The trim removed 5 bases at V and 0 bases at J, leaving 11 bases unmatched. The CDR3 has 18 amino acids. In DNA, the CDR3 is TGTGCCAGCAGCGTACGAGGTGCTAGCGGGGCCTCCTACAATGAGCAGTTCTTC. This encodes CASSVRGASGASYNEQFF.

The CDR3 loop reads CAISTNSGQISGNTIYF. Here the CDR3 DNA reads TGTGCCATCAGCACCAACTCAGGACAGATCTCTGGAAACACCATATATTTT. The V and J genes are TRBV10-3 and TRBJ1-3; D is possibly TRBD1 (6 bases). Between the trimmed V and J ends, which lost 6 bases and 0 bases, there was a span of 18 bases. Germline lookup yields CDR1 ENHRY and CDR2 SYGVKD. The CDR3 consists of 17 residues.

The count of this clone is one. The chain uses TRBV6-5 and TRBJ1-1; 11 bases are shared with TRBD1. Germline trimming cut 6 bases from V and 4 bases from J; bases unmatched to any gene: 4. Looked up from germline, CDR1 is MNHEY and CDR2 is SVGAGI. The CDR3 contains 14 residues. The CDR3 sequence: CASSKDRGPTEAFF. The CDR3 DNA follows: TGTGCCAGCAGCAAGGACAGGGGGCCCACTGAAGCTTTCTTT.

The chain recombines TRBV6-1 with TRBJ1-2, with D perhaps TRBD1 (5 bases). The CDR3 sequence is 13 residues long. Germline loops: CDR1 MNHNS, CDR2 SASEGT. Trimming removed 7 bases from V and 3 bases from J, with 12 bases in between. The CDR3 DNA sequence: TGTGCCAGCACTACCTTAGGGGACTATGGCTACACCTTC. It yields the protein CASTTLGDYGYTF.

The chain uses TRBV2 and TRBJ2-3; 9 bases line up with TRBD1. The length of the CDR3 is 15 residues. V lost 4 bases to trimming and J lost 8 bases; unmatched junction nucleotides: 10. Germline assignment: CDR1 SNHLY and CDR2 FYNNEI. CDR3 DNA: TGTGCCAGCAGTGGGGGACAGGGTAGGGACCCTACGCAGTATTTT. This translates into CASSGGQGRDPTQYF.

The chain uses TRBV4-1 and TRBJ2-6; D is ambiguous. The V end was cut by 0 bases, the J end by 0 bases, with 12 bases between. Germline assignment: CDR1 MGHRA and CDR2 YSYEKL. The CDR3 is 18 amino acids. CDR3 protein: CASSQESRLVSGANVLTF. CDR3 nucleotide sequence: TGCGCCAGCAGCCAAGAGTCTAGGCTCGTCTCTGGGGCCAACGTCCTGACTTTC.

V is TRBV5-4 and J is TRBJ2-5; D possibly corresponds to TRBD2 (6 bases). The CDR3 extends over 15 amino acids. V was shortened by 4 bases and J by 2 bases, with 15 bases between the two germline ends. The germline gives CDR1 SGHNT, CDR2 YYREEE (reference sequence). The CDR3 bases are TGTGCCAGCAGCCCACGACTAGATGGGCAAGAGACCCAGTACTTC. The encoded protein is CASSPRLDGQETQYF.

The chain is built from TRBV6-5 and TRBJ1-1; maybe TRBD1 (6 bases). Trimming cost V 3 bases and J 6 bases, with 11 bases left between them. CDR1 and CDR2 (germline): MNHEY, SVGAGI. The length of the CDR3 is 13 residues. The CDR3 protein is CASSYGQPSEAFF. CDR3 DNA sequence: TGTGCCAGCAGTTATGGACAGCCTTCTGAAGCTTTCTTT.

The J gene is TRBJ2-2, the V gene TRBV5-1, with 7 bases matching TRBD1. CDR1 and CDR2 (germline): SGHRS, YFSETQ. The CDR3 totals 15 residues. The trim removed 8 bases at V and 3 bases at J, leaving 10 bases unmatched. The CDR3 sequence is CASFPGTAYTGELFF. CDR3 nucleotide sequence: TGCGCCAGTTTTCCCGGGACAGCTTACACCGGGGAGCTGTTTTTT.

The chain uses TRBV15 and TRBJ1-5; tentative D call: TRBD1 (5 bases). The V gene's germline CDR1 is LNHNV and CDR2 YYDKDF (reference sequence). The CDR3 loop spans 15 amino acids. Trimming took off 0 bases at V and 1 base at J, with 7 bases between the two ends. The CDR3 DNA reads TGTGCCACCAGCAGAGATGGGGCCAGCAATCAGCCCCAGCATTTT. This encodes CATSRDGASNQPQHF.

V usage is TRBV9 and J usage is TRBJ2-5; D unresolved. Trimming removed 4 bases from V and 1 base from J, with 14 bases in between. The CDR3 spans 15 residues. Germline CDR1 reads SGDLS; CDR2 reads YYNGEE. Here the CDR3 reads CASSPRPLLQETQYF. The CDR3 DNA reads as TGTGCCAGCAGCCCCAGGCCCCTACTCCAAGAGACCCAGTACTTC.

The CDR3 DNA is TGCGCCAGCAGCTTCTCCGGGACAGGGGGGGCAGATACGCAGTATTTT. Encoded protein: CASSFSGTGGADTQYF. V usage is TRBV5-1 and J usage is TRBJ2-3, with TRBD1 identical over 11 bases. Germline values: CDR1 SGHRS, CDR2 YFSETQ. J lost 4 bases, V lost 2 bases, and 6 bases had no gene match. The CDR3 extends over 16 amino acids.

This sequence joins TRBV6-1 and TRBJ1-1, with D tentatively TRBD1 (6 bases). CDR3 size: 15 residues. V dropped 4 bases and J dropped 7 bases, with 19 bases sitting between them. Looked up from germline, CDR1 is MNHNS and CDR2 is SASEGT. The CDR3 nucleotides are TGTGCCAGCAGTGTCGATGCCGGGACACCTAATGAAGCTTTCTTT. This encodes CASSVDAGTPNEAFF.

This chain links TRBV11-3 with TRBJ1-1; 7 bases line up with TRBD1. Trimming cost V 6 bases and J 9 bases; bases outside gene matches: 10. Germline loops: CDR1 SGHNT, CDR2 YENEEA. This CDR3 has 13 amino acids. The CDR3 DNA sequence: TGTGCCAGCAGTCCCGGGACAGTCTCCAAAGCTTTCTTT. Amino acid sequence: CASSPGTVSKAFF.

The CDR3 protein is CASSRRTGLNTEAFF. CDR3 DNA sequence: TGTGCCAGCAGCCGCCGGACAGGGTTGAACACTGAAGCTTTCTTT. The chain recombines TRBV7-6 with TRBJ1-1; TRBD1 aligns across 8 bases. Per germline, CDR1 SGHVS and CDR2 FNYEAQ. V lost 5 bases and J lost 0; bases outside the gene matches: 5. CDR3 length: 15 amino acids.

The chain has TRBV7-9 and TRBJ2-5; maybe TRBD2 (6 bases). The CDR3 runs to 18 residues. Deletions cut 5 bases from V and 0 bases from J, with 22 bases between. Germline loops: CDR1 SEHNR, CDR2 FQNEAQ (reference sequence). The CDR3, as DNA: TGTGCCAGCAGCCGACCGTACGCGGGACGCACGAACCAAGAGACCCAGTACTTC. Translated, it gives CASSRPYAGRTNQETQYF.

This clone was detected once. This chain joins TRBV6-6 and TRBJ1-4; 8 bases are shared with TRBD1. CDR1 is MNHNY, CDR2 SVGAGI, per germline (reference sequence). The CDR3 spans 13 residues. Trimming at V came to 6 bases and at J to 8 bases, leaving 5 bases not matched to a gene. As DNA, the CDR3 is TGTGCCAGCAGGGGGGCAGGGGGCGAAAAACTGTTTTTT. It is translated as CASRGAGGEKLFF.

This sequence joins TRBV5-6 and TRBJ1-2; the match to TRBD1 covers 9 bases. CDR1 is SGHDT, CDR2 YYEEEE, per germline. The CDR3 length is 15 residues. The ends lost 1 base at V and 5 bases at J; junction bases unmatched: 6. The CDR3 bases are TGTGCCAGCAGCTTGAGCGGGACAGGGTCTTATGGCTACACCTTC. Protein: CASSLSGTGSYGYTF.

CDR3 nucleotides: TGCAGCGTTAAACTCGGCGGGGAGCAGTACTTC. Translation gives CSVKLGGEQYF. This chain links TRBV29-1 with TRBJ2-7; possible D gene TRBD2, 5 bases. The CDR3 is 11 amino acids. Germline-derived CDR1 and CDR2 are SQVTM and ANQGSEA. Trimming cost V 5 bases and J 7 bases, with 12 bases left between them.

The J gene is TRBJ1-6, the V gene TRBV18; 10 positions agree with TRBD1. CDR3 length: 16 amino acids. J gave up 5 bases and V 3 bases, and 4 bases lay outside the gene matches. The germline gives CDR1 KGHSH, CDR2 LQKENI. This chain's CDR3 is CASSPRDRGNNSPLHF. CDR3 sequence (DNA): TGTGCCAGCTCACCTCGGGACAGGGGTAATAATTCACCCCTCCACTTT. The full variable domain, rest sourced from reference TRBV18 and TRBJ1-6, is NAGVMQNPRHLVRRRGQEARLRCSPMKGHSHVYWYRQLPEEGLKFMVYLQKENIIDESGMPKERFSAEFPKEGPSILRIQQVVRGDSAAYFCASSPRDRGNNSPLHFGNGTRLTVT.

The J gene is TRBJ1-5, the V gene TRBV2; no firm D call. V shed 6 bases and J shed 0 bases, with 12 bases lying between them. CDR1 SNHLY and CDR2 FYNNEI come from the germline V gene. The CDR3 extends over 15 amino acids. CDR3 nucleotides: TGTGCCAGCAGCGATAGATTTTATAGCAATCAGCCCCAGCATTTT. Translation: CASSDRFYSNQPQHF.

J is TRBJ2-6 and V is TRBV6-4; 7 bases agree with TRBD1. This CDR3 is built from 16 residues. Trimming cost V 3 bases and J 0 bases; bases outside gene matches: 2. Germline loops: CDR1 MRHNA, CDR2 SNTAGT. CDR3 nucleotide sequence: TGTGCCAGCAGTGAGACAGGGACCTCTGGGGCCAACGTCCTGACTTTC. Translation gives CASSETGTSGANVLTF.